The 24 T cell receptor beta chains below come from one sample, sequenced in a study of blood T cell repertoires in COVID-19. Here immunoSEQ multiplex PCR was the method, and the copy in TCRdb shows in-frame clones only, minus some. The sample shows 390,000 or so clones, roughly four fifths of them seen only once. Sequencing was done on a sample of PBMCs or T cells enriched from blood (not recorded which). The receptors come from a woman aged 45-60 years who had recovered from COVID-19.

The CDR3 coding sequence is TGTGCCAGCAGCGTAGAACAGACGAACACTGAAGCTTTCTTT. Amino acids: CASSVEQTNTEAFF. The chain links TRBV9 to TRBJ1-1; D unresolved. Germline V CDR1 and CDR2: SGDLS, YYNGEE. The germline V and J ends were trimmed by 0 bases and 1 base, with 7 bases remaining between them. The CDR3 is 14 residues long.

The rearrangement links TRBV4-1 to TRBJ2-7; tentatively, D is TRBD1 (5 bases). CDR1 and CDR2 (germline): MGHRA, YSYEKL. Trimming removed 4 bases from V and 1 base from J, with 8 bases in between. This CDR3 spans 13 amino acids. DNA of the CDR3: TGCGCCAGCAGCCTGGACACTTCCTACGAGCAGTACTTC. This codes for CASSLDTSYEQYF.

The rearrangement links TRBV4-2 to TRBJ1-1, with 8 bases fitting TRBD1. Trimming removed 5 bases from V and 0 bases from J; junction bases left unmatched: 11. Germline assignment: CDR1 LGHNA and CDR2 YNFKEQ. The CDR3 length is 17 residues. The CDR3, as DNA: TGTGCCAGCAGCGACCCCCGGACAGGGTCCCTGAACACTGAAGCTTTCTTT. This gives the protein CASSDPRTGSLNTEAFF.

The chain couples TRBV6-1 to TRBJ2-7; 13 bases line up with TRBD2. Germline lookup yields CDR1 MNHNS and CDR2 SASEGT. With V trimmed by 4 bases and J by 0 bases, 6 bases remained unmatched. The CDR3 loop spans 17 amino acids. In DNA, the CDR3 is TGTGCCAGCAGTGGGACTAGCGGGGGAATGAGCTCCTACGAGCAGTACTTC. Protein sequence: CASSGTSGGMSSYEQYF.

This clone was detected only a few times. This chain uses TRBV5-1 with TRBJ2-2, with TRBD1 matching 7 bases. The CDR3 is 15 residues long. V was pared by 4 bases and J by 8 bases, with 11 bases of the junction left unmatched. Germline values: CDR1 SGHRS, CDR2 YFSETQ. Written as DNA, the CDR3 is TGCGCCAGCAGCCCCAGACAGGGTGGGATTGGGGAGCTGTTTTTT. Its translation is CASSPRQGGIGELFF.

The J gene is TRBJ2-2, the V gene TRBV19; unclear D gene. Germline CDR1 LNHDA, CDR2 SQIVND (reference sequence). The V end was cut by 3 bases, the J end by 5 bases, with 7 bases between. The length of the CDR3 is 13 residues. The CDR3 region is CASSMRWTGELFF. The CDR3 nucleotides read TGTGCCAGTAGTATGAGGTGGACCGGGGAGCTGTTTTTT.

The rearrangement joins TRBV11-3 to TRBJ1-1; D is uncertain. Trimming took 2 bases from V and 1 from J, leaving 5 bases between them. Germline V lookup: CDR1 SGHNT, CDR2 YENEEA. The CDR3 consists of 13 residues. DNA of the CDR3: TGTGCCAGCAGCTTATCAGAGAACACTGAAGCTTTCTTT. Its translation: CASSLSENTEAFF.

The V and J genes are TRBV7-2 and TRBJ2-1; the match to TRBD2 covers 7 bases. Losses at the gene ends were 2 bases for V and 2 bases for J; bases not matched to a gene: 12. Germline CDR1 SGHTA, CDR2 FQGNSA. CDR3 length equals 18 residues. The CDR3 loop is CASSLRWGGSHPYNEQFF. CDR3 DNA sequence: TGTGCCAGCAGCTTACGGTGGGGCGGGAGTCACCCCTACAATGAGCAGTTCTTC.

J is TRBJ2-7 and V is TRBV5-1; 10 positions agree with TRBD2. CDR3 length: 16 amino acids. The trim removed 0 bases at V and 2 bases at J, leaving 5 bases unmatched. Germline CDR1 is SGHRS and CDR2 is YFSETQ. CDR3 loop: CASSLASGRLPYEQYF. The CDR3 DNA sequence: TGCGCCAGCAGCTTGGCTAGCGGGAGATTACCCTACGAGCAGTACTTC.

V is TRBV12-3 or TRBV12-4 and J is TRBJ1-1, with 7 bases that match TRBD1. The CDR3 is 13 amino acids. V lost 5 bases to trimming and J lost 10 bases; unmatched junction nucleotides: 10. CDR3 loop: CASSTGTEDLAFF. The DNA of the CDR3 is TGTGCCAGCAGTACAGGGACAGAAGACTTAGCTTTCTTT.

This chain connects TRBV7-9 to TRBJ2-1, with D tentatively TRBD2 (6 bases). V dropped 4 bases and J dropped 7 bases, with 11 bases sitting between them. Looked up from germline, CDR1 is SEHNR and CDR2 is FQNEAQ (reference sequence). This CDR3 comprises 13 residues. Here the CDR3 DNA reads TGTGCCAGCAGCTCGGGGGTGGGAAATGAGCAGTTCTTC. Translated, it gives CASSSGVGNEQFF.

V and J are TRBV19 and TRBJ1-4, with TRBD1 matching 11 bases. Germline-derived CDR1 and CDR2 are LNHDA and SQIVND (reference sequence). The length of the CDR3 is 16 residues. V lost 5 bases and J lost 3; bases outside the gene matches: 5. CDR3 sequence: CASSPGQGVSNEKLFF. The CDR3 nucleotides read TGTGCCAGTAGTCCGGGACAGGGGGTTTCTAATGAAAAACTGTTTTTT.

The V gene is TRBV27, the J gene TRBJ2-7; D may be TRBD2 (5 bases). The CDR3 is 13 amino acids. In germline, CDR1 is MNHEY, CDR2 SMNVEV (reference sequence). The V end was cut by 1 base, the J end by 2 bases, with 6 bases between. This CDR3 reads CASSLLATYEQYF. CDR3 in DNA: TGTGCCAGCAGTTTATTAGCGACCTACGAGCAGTACTTC.

V is TRBV29-1 and J is TRBJ1-1, with D perhaps matching TRBD1 (6 bases). The V gene lost 3 bases and the J gene lost 6 bases, with 14 bases spanning the gap. Germline-derived CDR1 and CDR2 are SQVTM and ANQGSEA. This CDR3 spans 13 amino acids. CDR3 sequence: CSVDKQGRAEAFF. CDR3 nucleotides: TGCAGCGTTGACAAACAGGGTAGGGCTGAAGCTTTCTTT.

This chain connects TRBV30 to TRBJ1-1, with a possible D match to TRBD1 (5 bases). Germline loops: CDR1 GTSNPN, CDR2 SVGIG (reference sequence). Trimming left V 2 bases short and J 8 bases short, with 6 bases between. The CDR3 loop spans 10 amino acids. CDR3 nucleotides: TGTGCCTGGAGTCGGGGGGAAGCTTTCTTT. It specifies CAWSRGEAFF.

The CDR3 here is CASSPPGQGFLAEAFF. DNA for the CDR3: TGTGCCAGCTCACCACCGGGACAGGGGTTCCTGGCTGAAGCTTTCTTT. The chain employs TRBV18 and TRBJ1-1; 10 nucleotides agree with TRBD1. Unmatched junction bases numbered 7, after V lost 0 bases and J lost 6 bases. Germline assignment: CDR1 KGHSH and CDR2 LQKENI. The CDR3 is made up of 16 amino acids.

The CDR3 region is CASSSREGGTEAFF. CDR3 DNA sequence: TGTGCCAGCTCGAGTCGGGAGGGTGGCACTGAAGCTTTCTTT. This chain connects TRBV18 to TRBJ1-1; D unresolved. Trimming removed 6 bases from V and 4 bases from J, with 15 bases in between. Germline assignment: CDR1 KGHSH and CDR2 LQKENI. This CDR3 contains 14 residues.

This clone turned up a few times. The rearrangement links TRBV30 to TRBJ1-4; 7 bases map to TRBD1. Unmatched junction bases numbered 6, after V lost 1 base and J lost 4 bases. This CDR3 contains 15 residues. Per the germline V gene, CDR1 is GTSNPN and CDR2 is SVGIG (reference sequence). CDR3: CAWSDPGQLNEKLFF. CDR3 nucleotide sequence: TGTGCCTGGAGTGACCCGGGACAGCTTAATGAAAAACTGTTTTTT.

The chain links TRBV6-1 to TRBJ2-1; possible D gene TRBD1, 6 bases. The V end was cut by 1 base, the J end by 5 bases, with 12 bases between. Germline V lookup: CDR1 MNHNS, CDR2 SASEGT. The CDR3 spans 15 residues. The CDR3 sequence is CASSEEWGHNNEQFF. DNA for the CDR3: TGTGCCAGCAGTGAAGAGTGGGGACACAACAATGAGCAGTTCTTC.

CDR3 in DNA: TGTGCCAGCGGTCAGGTTAACTATGGCTACACCTTC. Its translation is CASGQVNYGYTF. The chain combines TRBV6-1 with TRBJ1-2; no firm D call. V dropped 8 bases and J dropped 1 base, with 8 bases sitting between them. CDR3 size: 12 residues. Looked up from germline, CDR1 is MNHNS and CDR2 is SASEGT.

The chain employs TRBV4-2 and TRBJ2-3, with 10 bases that match TRBD2. This CDR3 has 16 residues. The germline gives CDR1 LGHNA, CDR2 YNFKEQ. Trimming cost V 2 bases and J 1 base; bases outside gene matches: 3. CDR3 DNA sequence: TGTGCCAGCAGCCAAACCCTAGCGGGAGGCACAGATACGCAGTATTTT. Translating gives CASSQTLAGGTDTQYF.

CDR3 bases: TGTGCCAGCAGTTATTCGATTTCGCGCTCCTACGAGCAGTACTTC. Protein sequence: CASSYSISRSYEQYF. The rearrangement joins TRBV6-6 to TRBJ2-7, with D unresolved. The V end was cut by 3 bases, the J end by 0 bases, with 12 bases between. The CDR3 covers 15 residues. CDR1 is MNHNY and CDR2 is SVGAGI in the germline V gene (reference sequence).

The V and J genes are TRBV24-1 and TRBJ2-5; D perhaps matches TRBD2 (6 bases). The CDR3 covers 16 residues. Per the germline V gene, CDR1 is KGHDR and CDR2 is SFDVKD. Trimming removed 5 bases from V and 2 bases from J, with 17 bases in between. Here the CDR3 DNA reads TGTGCCACCAGTGGGGGGTCGGGAGTGGGGCAAGAGACCCAGTACTTC. As protein: CATSGGSGVGQETQYF.

V is TRBV4-2 and J is TRBJ2-1; 10 nucleotides line up with TRBD2. The germline CDR1 and CDR2 sequences are LGHNA and YNFKEQ. This CDR3 spans 14 amino acids. The V gene end was trimmed by 6 bases and the J gene end by 5 bases; junction bases not matched to a gene: 4. The CDR3: CASSVAGGHNEQFF. In DNA, the CDR3 is TGTGCCAGCAGTGTAGCGGGGGGACACAATGAGCAGTTCTTC.